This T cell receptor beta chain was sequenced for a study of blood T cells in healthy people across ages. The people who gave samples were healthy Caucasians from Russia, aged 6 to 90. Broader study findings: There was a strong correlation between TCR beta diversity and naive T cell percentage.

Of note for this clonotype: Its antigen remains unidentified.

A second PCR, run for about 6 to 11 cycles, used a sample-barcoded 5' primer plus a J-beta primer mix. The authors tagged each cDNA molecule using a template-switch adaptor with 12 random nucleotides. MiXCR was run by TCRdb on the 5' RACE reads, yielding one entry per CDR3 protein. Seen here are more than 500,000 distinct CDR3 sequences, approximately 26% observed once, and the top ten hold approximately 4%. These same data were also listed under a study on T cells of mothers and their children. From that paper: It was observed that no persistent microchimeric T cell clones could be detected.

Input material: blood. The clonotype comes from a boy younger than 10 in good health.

CDR3 in DNA: TGTGCCAGCAGCCAAGTGGTCACTAGCGGGAGGGCCGTGGGCCAGTACTTC. Amino acids: CASSQVVTSGRAVGQYF. This chain joins TRBV4-2 and TRBJ2-4, with 13 bases identical to TRBD2. After removal of 1 base from V and 13 bases from J, the junction contained 13 bases not matched to a gene. The germline V gene encodes CDR1 LGHNA and CDR2 YNFKEQ. The CDR3 consists of 17 residues.